This record concerns one T cell receptor (beta chain) sequence. What it recognizes is unknown. Per the germline V gene, CDR1 is GTSNPN and CDR2 is SVGIG (reference sequence). V dropped 8 bases and J dropped 6 bases, with 11 bases sitting between them. This CDR3 region has 10 residues. TCRdb itself ran the PCR reads through MiXCR, one entry per CDR3 protein. The sample yields nearly 650,000 distinct CDR3 sequences, roughly 27% seen once. The data were obtained in a study of molecular identifiers for immune sequencing clone quantification. Whole-study results and caveats: The study found clones above 20 RNA copies held over 98% of effector molecules and under 1% in naive cells.

This chain joins TRBV30 and TRBJ2-7; D ambiguous. The sequence came from a human donor in good health. Some libraries in this study had Jurkat cell RNA spiked in. Material: naive CD8+ T cells from blood, with Jurkat cell RNA spiked in. Subset reported: FACS-sorted CD8+CD4-CCR7+CD45RA+ naive T cells. The CDR3 DNA reads TGTGCCCTCGAGGCTGGCGAGCAGTACTTC. Protein sequence: CALEAGEQYF.